This T cell receptor (beta chain) was profiled in a study of cytomegalovirus exposure and HLA in healthy donors. Broader study findings: As a later analysis showed, a missense DCLRE1C variant was linked to trimming of TCR beta V- and J-genes. Cytomegalovirus-associated status was assigned to roughly 160 TCR beta chains.

The PCR had 60 Vbeta and 13 Jbeta primers. Libraries were prepared by immunoSEQ multiplex PCR; TCRdb keeps only in-frame clonotypes and omits some of them. The sample lists 150,000 to 200,000 clones, 80% to 90% occurring once. This clone was seen more than once but under ten times. Its antigen is undetermined. The sequence was collected from a male donor in good health and CMV-seronegative. The specimen was PBMCs.

The CDR3 region has the DNA TGTGCCAGCAGCTCCGGGGGGGCCTACGAGCAGTACTTC. Its translation is CASSSGGAYEQYF. The V and J genes are TRBV5-6 and TRBJ2-7, with 8 nucleotides matching TRBD2. The germline gives CDR1 SGHDT, CDR2 YYEEEE. The junction had 1 base not matched to a gene; V was cut back by 3 bases and J by 2 bases. The CDR3 spans 13 residues.